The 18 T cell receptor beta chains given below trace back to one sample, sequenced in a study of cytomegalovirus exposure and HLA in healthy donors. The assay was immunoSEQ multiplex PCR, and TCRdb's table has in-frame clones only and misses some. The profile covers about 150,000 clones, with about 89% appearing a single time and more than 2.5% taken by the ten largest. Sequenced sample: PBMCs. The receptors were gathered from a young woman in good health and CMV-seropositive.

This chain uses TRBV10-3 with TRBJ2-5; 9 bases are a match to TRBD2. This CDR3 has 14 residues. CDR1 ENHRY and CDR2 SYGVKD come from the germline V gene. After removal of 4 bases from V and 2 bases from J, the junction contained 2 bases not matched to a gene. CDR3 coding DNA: TGTGCCATCAGTGCTAGCGGGGCTCAAGAGACCCAGTACTTC. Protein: CAISASGAQETQYF.

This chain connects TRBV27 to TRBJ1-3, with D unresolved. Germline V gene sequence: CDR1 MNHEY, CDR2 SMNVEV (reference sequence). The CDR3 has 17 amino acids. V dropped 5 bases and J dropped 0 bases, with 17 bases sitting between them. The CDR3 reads CASSPNEGTHSGNTIYF. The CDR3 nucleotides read TGTGCCAGCAGTCCTAATGAGGGAACGCACTCTGGAAACACCATATATTTT.

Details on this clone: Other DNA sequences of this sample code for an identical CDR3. CDR3 coding DNA: TGCGCCAGCAGCTTGGAGGCTAGCAGTTACAATGAGCAGTTCTTC. Amino acid sequence: CASSLEASSYNEQFF. This chain joins TRBV5-1 and TRBJ2-1; a possible D gene is TRBD2 (5 bases). Trimming took 0 bases from V and 4 from J, leaving 11 bases between them. The CDR3 covers 15 residues. The germline V gene has CDR1 SGHRS and CDR2 YFSETQ.

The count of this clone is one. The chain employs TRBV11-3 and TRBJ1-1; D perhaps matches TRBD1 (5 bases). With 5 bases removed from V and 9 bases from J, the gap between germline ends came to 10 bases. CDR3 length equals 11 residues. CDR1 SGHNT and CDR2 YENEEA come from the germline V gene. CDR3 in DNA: TGTGCCAGCAGCCGGGACTCCCAAGCTTTCTTT. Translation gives CASSRDSQAFF.

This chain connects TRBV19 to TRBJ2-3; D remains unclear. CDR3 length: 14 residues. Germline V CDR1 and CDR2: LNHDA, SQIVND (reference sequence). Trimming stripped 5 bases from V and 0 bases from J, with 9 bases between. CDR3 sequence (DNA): TGTGCCAGTAGTTCTGCCTACAGCACAGATACGCAGTATTTT. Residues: CASSSAYSTDTQYF.

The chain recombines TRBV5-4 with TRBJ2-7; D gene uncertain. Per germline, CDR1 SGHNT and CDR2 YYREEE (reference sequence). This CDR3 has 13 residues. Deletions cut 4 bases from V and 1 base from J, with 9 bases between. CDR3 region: CASSGPESYEQYF. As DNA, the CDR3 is TGTGCCAGCAGCGGGCCAGAGTCCTACGAGCAGTACTTC.

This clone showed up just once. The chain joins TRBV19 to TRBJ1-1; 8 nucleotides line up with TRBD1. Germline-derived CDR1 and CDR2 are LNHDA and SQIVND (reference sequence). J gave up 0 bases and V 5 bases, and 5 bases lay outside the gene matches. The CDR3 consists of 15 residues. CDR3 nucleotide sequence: TGTGCCAGTAGTTCGGGACAGGCGTTGAACACTGAAGCTTTCTTT. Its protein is CASSSGQALNTEAFF.

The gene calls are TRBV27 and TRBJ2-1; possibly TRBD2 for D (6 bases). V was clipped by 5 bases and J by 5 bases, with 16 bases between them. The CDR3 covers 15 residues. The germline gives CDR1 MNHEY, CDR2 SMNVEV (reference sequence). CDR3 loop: CASSPHRGGNNEQFF. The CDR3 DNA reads TGTGCCAGCAGTCCTCACCGGGGAGGAAACAATGAGCAGTTCTTC.

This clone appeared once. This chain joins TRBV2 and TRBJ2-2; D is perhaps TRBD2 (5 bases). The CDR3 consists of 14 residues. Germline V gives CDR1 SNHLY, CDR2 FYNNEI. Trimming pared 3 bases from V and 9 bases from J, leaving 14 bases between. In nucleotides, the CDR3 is TGTGCCAGCAGTGAGCTGGCGGGTCCTCGGGAGCTGTTTTTT. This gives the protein CASSELAGPRELFF.

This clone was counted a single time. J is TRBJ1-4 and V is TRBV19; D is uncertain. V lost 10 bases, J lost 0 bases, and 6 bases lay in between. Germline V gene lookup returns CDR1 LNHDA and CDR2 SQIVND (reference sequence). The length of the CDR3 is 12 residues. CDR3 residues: CATSTTNEKLFF. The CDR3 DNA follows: TGTGCCACATCTACAACTAATGAAAAACTGTTTTTT.

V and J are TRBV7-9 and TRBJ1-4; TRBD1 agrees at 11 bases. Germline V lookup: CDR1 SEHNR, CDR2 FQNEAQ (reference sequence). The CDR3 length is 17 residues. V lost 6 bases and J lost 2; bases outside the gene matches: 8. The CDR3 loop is CASRDRGQQGTNEKLFF. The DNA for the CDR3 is TGTGCCAGCAGGGACAGGGGGCAACAGGGTACTAATGAAAAACTGTTTTTT.

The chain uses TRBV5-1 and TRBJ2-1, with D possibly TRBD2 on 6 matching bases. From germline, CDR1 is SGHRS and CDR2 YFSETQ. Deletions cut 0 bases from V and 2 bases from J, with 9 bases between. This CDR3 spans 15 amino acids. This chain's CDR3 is CASSLVLATYNEQFF. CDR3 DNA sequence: TGCGCCAGCAGCTTGGTACTAGCTACCTACAATGAGCAGTTCTTC.

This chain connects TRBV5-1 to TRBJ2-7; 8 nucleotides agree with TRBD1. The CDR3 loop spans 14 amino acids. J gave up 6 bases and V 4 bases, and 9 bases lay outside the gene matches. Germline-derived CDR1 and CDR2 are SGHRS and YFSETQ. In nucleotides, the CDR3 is TGCGCCAGCAGCGGCAGGGGGCTCCAGGGCGAGCAGTACTTC. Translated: CASSGRGLQGEQYF.

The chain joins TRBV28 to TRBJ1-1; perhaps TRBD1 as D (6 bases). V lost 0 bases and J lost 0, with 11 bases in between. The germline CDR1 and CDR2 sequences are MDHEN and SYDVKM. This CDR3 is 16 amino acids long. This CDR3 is CASSLWQTGMNTEAFF. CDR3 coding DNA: TGTGCCAGCAGTTTATGGCAGACAGGCATGAACACTGAAGCTTTCTTT.

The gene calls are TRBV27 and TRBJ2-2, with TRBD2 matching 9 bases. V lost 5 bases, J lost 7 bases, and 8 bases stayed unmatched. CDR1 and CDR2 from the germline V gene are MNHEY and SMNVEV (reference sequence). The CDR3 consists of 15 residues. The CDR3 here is CASSPGTSWSGELFF. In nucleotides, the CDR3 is TGTGCCAGCAGTCCCGGGACTAGCTGGAGCGGGGAGCTGTTTTTT.

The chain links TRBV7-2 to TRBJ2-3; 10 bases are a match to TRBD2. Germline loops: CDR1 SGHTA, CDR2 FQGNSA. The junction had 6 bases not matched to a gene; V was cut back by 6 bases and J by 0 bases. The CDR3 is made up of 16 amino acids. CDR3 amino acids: CASRKTSGSSTDTQYF. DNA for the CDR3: TGTGCCAGCAGGAAGACTAGCGGGTCTAGCACAGATACGCAGTATTTT.

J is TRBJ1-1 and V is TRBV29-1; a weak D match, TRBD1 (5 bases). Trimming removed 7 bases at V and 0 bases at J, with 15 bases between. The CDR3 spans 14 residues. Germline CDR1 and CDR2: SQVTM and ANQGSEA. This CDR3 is CSAQGENLNTEAFF. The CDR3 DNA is TGCAGCGCGCAAGGGGAAAACTTGAACACTGAAGCTTTCTTT. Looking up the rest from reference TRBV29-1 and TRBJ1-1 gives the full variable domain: SAVISQKPSRDICQRGTSLTIQCQVDSQVTMMFWYRQQPGQSLTLIATANQGSEATYESGFVIDKFPISRPNLTFSTLTVSNMSPEDSSIYLCSAQGENLNTEAFFGQGTRLTVV.

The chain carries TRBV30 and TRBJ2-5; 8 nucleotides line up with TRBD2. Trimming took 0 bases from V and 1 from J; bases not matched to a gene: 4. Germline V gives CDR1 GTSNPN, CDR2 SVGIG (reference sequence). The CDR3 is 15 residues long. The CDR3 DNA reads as TGTGCCTGGAGTGTAACAGCGGGAGTCCAAGAGACCCAGTACTTC. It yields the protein CAWSVTAGVQETQYF.